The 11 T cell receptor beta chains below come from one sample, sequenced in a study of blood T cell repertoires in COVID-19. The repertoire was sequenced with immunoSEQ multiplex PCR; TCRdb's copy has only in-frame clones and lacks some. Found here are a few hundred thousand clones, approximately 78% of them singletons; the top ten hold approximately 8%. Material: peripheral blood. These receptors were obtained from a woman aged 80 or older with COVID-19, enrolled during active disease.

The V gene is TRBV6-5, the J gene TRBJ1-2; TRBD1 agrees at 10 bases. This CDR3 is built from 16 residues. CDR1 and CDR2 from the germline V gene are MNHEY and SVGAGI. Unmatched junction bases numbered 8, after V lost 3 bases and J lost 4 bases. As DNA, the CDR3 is TGTGCCAGCAGTTATTCCCCCGGACAGGGGGTCTATGGCTACACCTTC. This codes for CASSYSPGQGVYGYTF.

The CDR3 sequence is CASDNGFTYGYTF. The CDR3 nucleotides are TGTGCCAGCGACAATGGATTTACCTATGGCTACACCTTC. The chain employs TRBV28 and TRBJ1-2; D unclear. CDR3 length: 13 amino acids. The germline gives CDR1 MDHEN, CDR2 SYDVKM. The V gene lost 8 bases and the J gene lost 4 bases, with 14 bases spanning the gap.

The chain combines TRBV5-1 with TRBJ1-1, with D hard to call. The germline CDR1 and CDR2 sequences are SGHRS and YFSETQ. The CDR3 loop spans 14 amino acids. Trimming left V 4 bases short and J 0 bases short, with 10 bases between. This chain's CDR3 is CASSVSLLNTEAFF. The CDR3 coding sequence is TGCGCCAGCAGCGTATCTCTACTGAACACTGAAGCTTTCTTT.

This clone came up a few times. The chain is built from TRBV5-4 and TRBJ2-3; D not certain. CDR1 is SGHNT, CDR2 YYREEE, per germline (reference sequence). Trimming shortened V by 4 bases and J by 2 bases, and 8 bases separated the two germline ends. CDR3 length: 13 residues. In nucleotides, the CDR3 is TGTGCCAGCAGCGTGACAAACACAGATACGCAGTATTTT. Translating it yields CASSVTNTDTQYF. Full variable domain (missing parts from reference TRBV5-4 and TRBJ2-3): ETGVTQSPTHLIKTRGQQVTLRCSSQSGHNTVSWYQQALGQGPQFIFQYYREEENGRGNFPPRFSGLQFPNYSSELNVNALELDDSALYLCASSVTNTDTQYFGPGTRLTVL.

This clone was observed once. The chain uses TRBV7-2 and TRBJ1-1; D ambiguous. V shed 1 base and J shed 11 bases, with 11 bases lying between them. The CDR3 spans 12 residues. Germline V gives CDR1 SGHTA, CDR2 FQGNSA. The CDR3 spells CASSLGPRVAFF. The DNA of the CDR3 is TGTGCCAGCAGCTTAGGTCCCCGGGTCGCTTTCTTT.

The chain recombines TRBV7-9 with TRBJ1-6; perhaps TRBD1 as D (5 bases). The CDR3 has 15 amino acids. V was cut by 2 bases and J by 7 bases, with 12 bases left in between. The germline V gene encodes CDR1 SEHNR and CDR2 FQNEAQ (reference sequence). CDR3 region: CASSLTSGKNSPLHF. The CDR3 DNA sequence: TGTGCCAGCAGCTTAACCTCAGGGAAGAATTCACCCCTCCACTTT.

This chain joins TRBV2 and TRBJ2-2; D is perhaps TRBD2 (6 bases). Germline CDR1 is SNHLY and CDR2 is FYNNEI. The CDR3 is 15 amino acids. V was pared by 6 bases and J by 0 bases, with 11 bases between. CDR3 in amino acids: CASRETGANTGELFF. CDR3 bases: TGTGCCAGCAGGGAAACGGGAGCGAACACCGGGGAGCTGTTTTTT.

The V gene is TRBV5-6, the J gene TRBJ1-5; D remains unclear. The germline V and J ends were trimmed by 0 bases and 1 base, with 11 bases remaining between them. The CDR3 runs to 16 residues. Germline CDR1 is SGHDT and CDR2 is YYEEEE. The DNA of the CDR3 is TGTGCCAGCAGCTTGGGACGGACGGGAAGCAATCAGCCCCAGCATTTT. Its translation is CASSLGRTGSNQPQHF. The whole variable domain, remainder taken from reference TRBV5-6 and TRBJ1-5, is DAGVTQSPTHLIKTRGQQVTLRCSPKSGHDTVSWYQQALGQGPQFIFQYYEEEERQRGNFPDRFSGHQFPNYSSELNVNALLLGDSALYLCASSLGRTGSNQPQHFGDGTRLSIL.

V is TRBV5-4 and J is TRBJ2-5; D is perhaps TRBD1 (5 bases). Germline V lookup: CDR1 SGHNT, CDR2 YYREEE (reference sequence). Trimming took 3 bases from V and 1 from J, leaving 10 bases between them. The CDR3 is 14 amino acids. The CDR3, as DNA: TGTGCCAGCAGCTACCGACAGACCCAAGAGACCCAGTACTTC. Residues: CASSYRQTQETQYF.

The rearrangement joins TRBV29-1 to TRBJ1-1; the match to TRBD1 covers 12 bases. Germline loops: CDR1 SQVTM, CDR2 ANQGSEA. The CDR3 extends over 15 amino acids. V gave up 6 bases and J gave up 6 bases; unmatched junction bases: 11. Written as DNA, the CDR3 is TGCAGCGTGCCTAAACCCGGGACAGGGGGCTCTGAAGCTTTCTTT. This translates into CSVPKPGTGGSEAFF.

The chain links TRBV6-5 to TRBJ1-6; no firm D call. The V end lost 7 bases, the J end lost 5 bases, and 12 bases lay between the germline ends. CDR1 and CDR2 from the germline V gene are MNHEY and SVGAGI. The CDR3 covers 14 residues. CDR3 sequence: CASTRAWDNSPLHF. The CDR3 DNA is TGTGCCAGCACGAGGGCCTGGGATAATTCACCCCTCCACTTT.